This T cell receptor beta chain was retrieved from a study of blood T cell repertoires in COVID-19. As for the study in general: Researchers got acute and convalescent COVID-19 samples from the United States, Italy and Spain.

The CDR3 spans 14 residues. CDR1 and CDR2 from the germline V gene are SGHNT and YYREEE (reference sequence). The V segment lost 1 base and the J segment 8 bases; nucleotides outside the gene matches: 0. The method was immunoSEQ multiplex PCR; TCRdb's version includes in-frame clones alone and lacks a portion of them. In the table there are about 170,000 clones, roughly 90% of which are singletons. Cohort placement rested on clinical history that participants reported themselves. The sequence derives from a young woman who had recovered from COVID-19. Sequencing used PBMCs or T cells enriched from blood (not recorded which). The chain employs TRBV5-4 and TRBJ2-1; 13 positions match TRBD2. CDR3 loop: CASSLTSGRDEQFF. In DNA, the CDR3 is TGTGCCAGCAGCTTGACTAGCGGGAGGGATGAGCAGTTCTTC.